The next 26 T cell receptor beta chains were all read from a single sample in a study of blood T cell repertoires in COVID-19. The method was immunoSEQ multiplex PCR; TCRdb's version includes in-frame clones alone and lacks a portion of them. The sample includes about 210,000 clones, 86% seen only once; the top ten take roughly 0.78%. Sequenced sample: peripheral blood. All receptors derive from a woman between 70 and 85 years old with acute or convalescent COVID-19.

CDR3: CASSLARRQETQYF. CDR3 bases: TGTGCCAGCAGCTTAGCGCGCCGACAAGAGACCCAGTACTTC. J is TRBJ2-5 and V is TRBV7-9; D is unclear. Deletions cut 0 bases from V and 2 bases from J, with 7 bases between. CDR1 SEHNR and CDR2 FQNEAQ come from the germline V gene (reference sequence). The length of the CDR3 is 14 residues.

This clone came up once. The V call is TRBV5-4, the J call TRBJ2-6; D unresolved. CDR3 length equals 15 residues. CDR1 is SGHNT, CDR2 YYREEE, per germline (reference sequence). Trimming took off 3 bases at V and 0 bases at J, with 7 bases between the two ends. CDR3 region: CASSSQSSGANVLTF. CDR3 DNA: TGTGCCAGCAGCTCACAGAGCTCTGGGGCCAACGTCCTGACTTTC.

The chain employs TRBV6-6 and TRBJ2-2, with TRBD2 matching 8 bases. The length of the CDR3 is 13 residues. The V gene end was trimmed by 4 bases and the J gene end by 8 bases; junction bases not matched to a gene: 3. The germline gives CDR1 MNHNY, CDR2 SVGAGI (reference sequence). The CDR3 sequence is CASSSVAGGELFF. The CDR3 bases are TGTGCCAGCAGTTCGGTAGCGGGAGGGGAGCTGTTTTTT.

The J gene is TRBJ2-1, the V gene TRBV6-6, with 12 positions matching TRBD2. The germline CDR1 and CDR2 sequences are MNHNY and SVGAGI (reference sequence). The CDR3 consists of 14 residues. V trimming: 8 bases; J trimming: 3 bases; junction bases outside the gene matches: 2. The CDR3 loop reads CASGTSGFYNEQFF. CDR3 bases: TGTGCCAGCGGGACTAGCGGGTTCTACAATGAGCAGTTCTTC.

CDR3 nucleotide sequence: TGTGCCAGCAGGATCCCGGGACTAGCGCCCTACAATGAGCAGTTCTTC. It yields the protein CASRIPGLAPYNEQFF. V is TRBV28 and J is TRBJ2-1; TRBD2 matches 10 bases. CDR3 length equals 16 residues. Per the germline V gene, CDR1 is MDHEN and CDR2 is SYDVKM. V lost 6 bases, J lost 2 bases, and 7 bases stayed unmatched.

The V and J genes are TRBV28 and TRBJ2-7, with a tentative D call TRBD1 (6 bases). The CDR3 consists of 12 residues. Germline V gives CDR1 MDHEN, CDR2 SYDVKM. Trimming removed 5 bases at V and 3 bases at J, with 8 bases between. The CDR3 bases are TGTGCCAGCAGTACGGGACACTACGAGCAGTACTTC. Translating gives CASSTGHYEQYF.

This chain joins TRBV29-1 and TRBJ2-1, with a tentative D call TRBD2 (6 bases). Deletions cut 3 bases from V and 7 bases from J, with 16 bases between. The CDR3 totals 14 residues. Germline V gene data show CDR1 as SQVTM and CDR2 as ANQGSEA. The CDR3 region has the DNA TGCAGCGTTGACGGATCGGGGGTAGGAAATGAGCAGTTCTTC. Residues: CSVDGSGVGNEQFF.

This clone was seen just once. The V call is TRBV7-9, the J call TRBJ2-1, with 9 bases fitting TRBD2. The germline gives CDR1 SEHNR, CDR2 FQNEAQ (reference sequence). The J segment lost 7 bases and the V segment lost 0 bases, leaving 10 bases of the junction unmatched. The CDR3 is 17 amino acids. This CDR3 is CASSLARLADRGNEQFF. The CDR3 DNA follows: TGTGCCAGCAGCTTAGCACGACTAGCGGATAGAGGGAATGAGCAGTTCTTC. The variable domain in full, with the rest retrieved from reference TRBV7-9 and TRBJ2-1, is DTGVSQNPRHKITKRGQNVTFRCDPISEHNRLYWYRQTLGQGPEFLTYFQNEAQLEKSRLLSDRFSAERPKGSFSTLEIQRTEQGDSAMYLCASSLARLADRGNEQFFGPGTRLTVL.

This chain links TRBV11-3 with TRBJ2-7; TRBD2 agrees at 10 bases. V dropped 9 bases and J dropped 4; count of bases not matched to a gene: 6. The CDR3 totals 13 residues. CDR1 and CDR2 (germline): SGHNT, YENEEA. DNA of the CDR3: TGTGCCAGTTCTAGCGGGGGCTGGTACGAGCAGTACTTC. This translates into CASSSGGWYEQYF.

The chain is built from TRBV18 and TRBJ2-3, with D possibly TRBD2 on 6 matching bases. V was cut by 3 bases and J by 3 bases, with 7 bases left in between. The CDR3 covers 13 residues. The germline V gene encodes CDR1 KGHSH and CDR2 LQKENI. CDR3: CASSPGGTDTQYF. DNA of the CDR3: TGTGCCAGCTCACCCGGGGGTACAGATACGCAGTATTTT.

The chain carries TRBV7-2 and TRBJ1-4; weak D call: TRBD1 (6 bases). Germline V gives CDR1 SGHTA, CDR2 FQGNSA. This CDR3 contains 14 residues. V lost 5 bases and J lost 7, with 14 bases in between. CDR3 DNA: TGTGCCAGCAGCCCCGGGACATCGGCTGAAAAACTGTTTTTT. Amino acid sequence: CASSPGTSAEKLFF.

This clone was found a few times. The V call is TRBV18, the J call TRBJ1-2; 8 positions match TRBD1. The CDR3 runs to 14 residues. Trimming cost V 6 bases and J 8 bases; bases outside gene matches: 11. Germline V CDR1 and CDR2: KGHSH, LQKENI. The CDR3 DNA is TGTGCCAGCTCTCCTCAGGGACAGGTCTACGGCTACACCTTC. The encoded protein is CASSPQGQVYGYTF.

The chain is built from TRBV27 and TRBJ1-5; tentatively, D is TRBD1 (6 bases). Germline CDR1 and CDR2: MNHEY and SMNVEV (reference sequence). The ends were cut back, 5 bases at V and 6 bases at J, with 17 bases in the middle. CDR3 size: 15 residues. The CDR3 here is CASSPSYRAGQPQHF. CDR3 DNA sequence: TGTGCCAGCAGTCCGTCGTACAGGGCGGGTCAGCCCCAGCATTTT.

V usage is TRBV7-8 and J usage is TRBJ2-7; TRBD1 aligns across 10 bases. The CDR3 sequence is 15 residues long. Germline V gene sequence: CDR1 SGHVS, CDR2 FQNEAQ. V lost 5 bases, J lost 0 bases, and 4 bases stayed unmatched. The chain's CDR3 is CASSVGQGGSYEQYF. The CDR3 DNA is TGTGCCAGCAGCGTAGGACAGGGGGGCTCCTACGAGCAGTACTTC.

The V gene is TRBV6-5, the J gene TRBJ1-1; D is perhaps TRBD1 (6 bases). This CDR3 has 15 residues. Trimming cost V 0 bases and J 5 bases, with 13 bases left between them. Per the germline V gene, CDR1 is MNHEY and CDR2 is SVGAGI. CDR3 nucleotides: TGTGCCAGCAGTTACTCGAAAAACAGGGCTACTGAAGCTTTCTTT. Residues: CASSYSKNRATEAFF.

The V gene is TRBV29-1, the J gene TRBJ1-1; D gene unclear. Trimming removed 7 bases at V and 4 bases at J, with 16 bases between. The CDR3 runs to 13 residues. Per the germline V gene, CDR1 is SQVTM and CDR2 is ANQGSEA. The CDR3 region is CSAGRAGSTEAFF. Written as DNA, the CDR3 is TGCAGCGCCGGGCGGGCGGGGAGCACTGAAGCTTTCTTT.

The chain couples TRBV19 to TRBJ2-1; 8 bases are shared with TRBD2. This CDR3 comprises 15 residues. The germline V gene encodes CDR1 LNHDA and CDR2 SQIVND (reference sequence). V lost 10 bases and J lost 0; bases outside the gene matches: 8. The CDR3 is CATLGRGSSYNEQFF. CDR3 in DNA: TGTGCCACCCTCGGGAGGGGAAGCTCCTACAATGAGCAGTTCTTC.

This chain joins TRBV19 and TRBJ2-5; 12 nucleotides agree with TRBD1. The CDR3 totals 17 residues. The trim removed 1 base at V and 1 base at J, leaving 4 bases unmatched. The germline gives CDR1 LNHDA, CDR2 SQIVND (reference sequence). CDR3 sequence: CASSIGGTGGSQETQYF. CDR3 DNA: TGTGCCAGTAGTATAGGCGGGACAGGGGGCAGCCAAGAGACCCAGTACTTC.

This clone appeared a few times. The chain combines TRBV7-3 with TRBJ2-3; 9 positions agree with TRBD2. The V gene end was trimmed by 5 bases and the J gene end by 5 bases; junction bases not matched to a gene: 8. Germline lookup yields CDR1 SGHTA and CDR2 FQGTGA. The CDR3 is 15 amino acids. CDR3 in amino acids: CASSRSGGLIDTQYF. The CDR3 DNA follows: TGTGCCAGCAGCCGTAGCGGGGGCCTCATAGATACGCAGTATTTT.

The DNA of the CDR3 is TGTGCCAGCAGTTACTCGGGACAGGGGGATCCCGGGGAGCTGTTTTTT. As protein: CASSYSGQGDPGELFF. This chain joins TRBV6-2 or TRBV6-3 and TRBJ2-2, with TRBD1 identical over 11 bases. The junction had 3 bases not matched to a gene; V was cut back by 0 bases and J by 6 bases. CDR3 length: 16 residues. Germline V gene lookup returns CDR1 MNHEY and CDR2 SVGEGT.

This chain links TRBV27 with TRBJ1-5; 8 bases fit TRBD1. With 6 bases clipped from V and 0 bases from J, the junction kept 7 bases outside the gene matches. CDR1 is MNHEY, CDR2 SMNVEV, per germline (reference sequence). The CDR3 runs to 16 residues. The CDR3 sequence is CASRGGQGVSNQPQHF. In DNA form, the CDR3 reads TGTGCCAGCAGAGGAGGACAGGGCGTTAGCAATCAGCCCCAGCATTTT.

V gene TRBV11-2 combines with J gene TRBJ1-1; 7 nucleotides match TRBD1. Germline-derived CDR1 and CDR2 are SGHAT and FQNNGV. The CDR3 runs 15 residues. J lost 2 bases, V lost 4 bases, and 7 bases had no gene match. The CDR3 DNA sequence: TGTGCCAGCAGCTACACGGACAGGAAAAACACTGAAGCTTTCTTT. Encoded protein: CASSYTDRKNTEAFF.

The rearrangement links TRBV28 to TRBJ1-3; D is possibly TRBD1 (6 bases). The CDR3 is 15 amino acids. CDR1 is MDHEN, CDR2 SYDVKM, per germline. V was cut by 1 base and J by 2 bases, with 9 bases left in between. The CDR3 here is CASSLSGTPGNTIYF. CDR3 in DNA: TGTGCCAGCAGTTTATCCGGGACACCTGGAAACACCATATATTTT.

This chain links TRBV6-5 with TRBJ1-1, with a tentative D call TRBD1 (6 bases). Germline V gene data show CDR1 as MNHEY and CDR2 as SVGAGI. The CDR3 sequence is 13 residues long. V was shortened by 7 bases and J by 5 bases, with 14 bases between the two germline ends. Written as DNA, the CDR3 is TGTGCCAGCAAAAGCCAGGGGAAGACTGAAGCTTTCTTT. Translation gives CASKSQGKTEAFF.

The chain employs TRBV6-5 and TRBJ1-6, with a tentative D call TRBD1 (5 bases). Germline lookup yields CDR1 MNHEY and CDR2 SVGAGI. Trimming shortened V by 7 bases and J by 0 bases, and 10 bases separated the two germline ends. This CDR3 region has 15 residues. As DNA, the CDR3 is TGTGCCAGCAAAGGTGGACACTCCTATAATTCACCCCTCCACTTT. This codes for CASKGGHSYNSPLHF.

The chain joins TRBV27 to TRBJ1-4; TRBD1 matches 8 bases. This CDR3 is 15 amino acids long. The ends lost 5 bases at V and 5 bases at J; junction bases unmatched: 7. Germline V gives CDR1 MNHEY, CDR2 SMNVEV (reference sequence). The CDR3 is CASSPQGAWNEKLFF. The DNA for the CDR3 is TGTGCCAGCAGTCCGCAGGGGGCCTGGAATGAAAAACTGTTTTTT.